This TCR beta chain is from a study of T cell responses to AZD1222 COVID-19 vaccine. On the study more broadly: Pooling covered second doses at about 4 or about 12 weeks.

Concerning this clone itself: As yet, its antigen is unknown.

TCRdb's copy holds only in-frame clones and misses some; the assay was immunoSEQ multiplex PCR. Of under 60,000 clones detected, about 88% appear once; the ten largest clones hold approximately 10%. Study-wide findings and caveats: Donors in the cohort were predominantly white British and more often female, and clonal diversity was possibly underestimated. The study reported that nearly half of spike-specific TCRs target unmutated variant regions.

Trimming cost V 10 bases and J 1 base, with 16 bases left between them. Germline V gives CDR1 MNHEY, CDR2 SMNVEV (reference sequence). This CDR3 contains 14 residues. The source is an adult in good health. The chain uses TRBV27 and TRBJ1-1; D gene unclear. The source material was peripheral blood, sampled on day 0 of AZD1222 vaccination. The CDR3: CANSPRHQNTEAFF. The CDR3 coding sequence is TGTGCCAACAGCCCCCGACACCAGAACACTGAAGCTTTCTTT.